This T cell receptor beta chain came from a study of beta chain features in type 1 diabetes. Across the study: Summed over all samples, the examined sorted cells came to some 99 million.

The study's findings and limits: When VDJ junctions were examined, type 1 diabetes patients showed fewer insertions and more deletions. Highly expressing activated T cells could be over-counted with a cDNA template.

Germline V gene data show CDR1 as SEHNR and CDR2 as FQNEAQ (reference sequence). The CDR3 is made up of 12 amino acids. This clone was counted between two and nine times. Its target is unknown. TCRB transcripts that were expressed got sequenced, as all of the isolated RNA had been reverse transcribed. Survey-depth immunoSEQ sequencing was used for stem cell-like memory T cells. TCRdb's table, derived via immunoSEQ multiplex PCR, lists solely in-frame clones and lacks some. The data hold about 110,000 clones, with approximately 37% observed a single time. This clonotype was obtained from a woman aged 18-29 years in good health. Sequenced sample: stem cell memory CD4+ T cells from blood. The genes are TRBV7-9 and TRBJ2-5; no clear D gene. With the DNA end fitting TRBJ2-7 better, the J assignment may be wrong. The CDR3 sequence: CASSLALLEQYF. CDR3 coding DNA: TGTGCCAGCAGCTTAGCGCTACTCGAGCAGTACTTC.